This is a list of T cell receptor beta chains from one sample in a study of shared clonotypes between healthy human individuals. TCRdb's copy holds only in-frame clones and misses some; the assay was immunoSEQ multiplex PCR. Seen here are roughly 2,500,000 clones, 90% to 95% observed once, and the top ten hold roughly 0.36%. What was sequenced was naive CD4+ T cells from PBMCs. Every receptor here comes from a man aged 18 to 35 in good health. Some clones in this sample may be carry-over from other donors' samples. The CDR3 runs from the conserved cysteine through the conserved F or W. A D gene is named only where the DNA matches it firmly. Some rows have no size entry. The others give once, few or many, or a class for an expanded clone.

d_call	clone_size	v_call	j_call	cdr3_aa	cdr3_nt
.	.	TRBV30	TRBJ2-1	CAWSRANEQFF	TGTGCCTGGTCCAGGGCAAATGAGCAGTTCTTC
TRBD1	few	TRBV19	TRBJ1-2	CASRDRRTGNDYGYTF	TGTGCCAGTAGAGACCGGAGGACAGGGAATGACTATGGCTACACCTTC
.	.	TRBV9	TRBJ2-1	CASSVATNEQFF	TGTGCCAGCAGCGTAGCGACCAATGAGCAGTTCTTC
.	.	TRBV5-1	TRBJ2-7	CASGPGGFYEQYF	TGCGCCAGCGGCCCGGGGGGCTTTTACGAGCAGTACTTC
TRBD1	.	TRBV27	TRBJ2-2	CASSFEGQGYTGELFF	TGTGCCAGCAGTTTTGAGGGACAGGGGTACACCGGGGAGCTGTTTTTT
.	.	TRBV4-1	TRBJ2-3	CASSQRGSGTSTDTQYF	TGCGCCAGCAGCCAGAGGGGGTCCGGGACTAGCACAGATACGCAGTATTTT
.	.	TRBV5-1	TRBJ2-1	CASSLGQLGSYNEQFF	TGCGCCAGCAGCTTGGGGCAGTTGGGCTCCTACAATGAGCAGTTCTTC
.	.	TRBV7-8	TRBJ2-7	CASSLKWGPPELYEQYF	TGTGCCAGCAGCTTAAAGTGGGGGCCCCCCGAGTTATACGAGCAGTACTTC
TRBD1	.	TRBV6-1	TRBJ2-4	CASSEAGGSNIQYF	TGTGCCAGCAGTGAAGCAGGGGGCTCGAACATTCAGTACTTC
TRBD1	.	TRBV5-4	TRBJ1-4	CASSPDRAREKLFF	TGTGCCAGCAGTCCGGACAGGGCCCGTGAAAAACTGTTTTTT
.	few	TRBV2	TRBJ1-2	CASSEAGTADGYTF	TGTGCCAGCAGTGAAGCCGGGACGGCTGATGGCTACACCTTC
.	.	TRBV5-5	TRBJ2-7	CASSLGRFLEQYF	TGTGCCAGCAGCTTGGGCCGCTTCTTGGAGCAGTACTTC
.	.	TRBV15	TRBJ1-3	CATSRDQRGGNTIYF	TGTGCCACCAGCAGAGATCAGAGGGGCGGAAACACCATATATTTT
.	.	TRBV27	TRBJ1-2	CASSFWGGAEGYTF	TGTGCCAGCAGTTTCTGGGGAGGGGCGGAGGGCTACACCTTC
TRBD2	.	TRBV15	TRBJ2-1	CATSRGTSGNSYNEQFF	TGTGCCACCAGCAGGGGGACTAGCGGGAACTCCTACAATGAGCAGTTCTTC
TRBD2	.	TRBV28	TRBJ2-5	CASSHSGKGEETQYF	TGTGCCAGCAGCCATAGCGGGAAGGGGGAAGAGACCCAGTACTTC
.	.	TRBV21-1	TRBJ2-1	CASSKRGQGLKNEQFF	TGTGCCAGCAGCAAACGGGGACAGGGGTTAAAGAATGAGCAGTTCTTC
.	.	TRBV4-1	TRBJ1-5	CASSQAQGMVGEQPQHF	TGCGCCAGCAGCCAAGCTCAAGGAATGGTTGGGGAGCAGCCCCAGCATTTT
.	.	TRBV5-1	TRBJ1-1	CASSLVAAQPNTEAFF	TGCGCCAGCAGCTTGGTCGCGGCACAGCCGAACACTGAAGCTTTCTTT
.	.	TRBV2	TRBJ1-1	CASSVKNTEAFF	TGTGCCAGCAGTGTCAAGAACACTGAAGCTTTCTTT
TRBD1	once	TRBV5-1	TRBJ1-1	CASSLTGGSLGTEAFF	TGCGCCAGCAGCTTGACAGGGGGCTCACTGGGCACTGAAGCTTTCTTT
TRBD1	once	TRBV19	TRBJ1-1	CASSPPGGTEAFF	TGTGCCAGTAGTCCTCCAGGGGGCACTGAAGCTTTCTTT
.	.	TRBV6-5	TRBJ2-1	CASSPLGLAVDEQFF	TGTGCCAGCAGTCCCCTCGGGCTAGCAGTGGATGAGCAGTTCTTC
TRBD1	.	TRBV2	TRBJ1-3	CASSQGARAGNTIYF	TGTGCCAGCAGTCAGGGGGCGCGTGCTGGAAACACCATATATTTT
TRBD2	.	TRBV5-1	TRBJ2-1	CASSPSGTTYNEQFF	TGCGCCAGCAGCCCTAGCGGGACCACCTACAATGAGCAGTTCTTC
TRBD1	.	TRBV5-1	TRBJ1-5	CASSLRTGGGQPQHF	TGCGCCAGCAGCCTTCGAACAGGGGGCGGTCAGCCCCAGCATTTT
.	once	TRBV7-2	TRBJ2-1	CASSSGPIPNEQFF	TGTGCCAGCAGCTCCGGGCCCATCCCCAATGAGCAGTTCTTC
.	.	TRBV4-1	TRBJ2-1	CASSQREIGGREQFF	TGCGCCAGCAGCCAGAGGGAGATAGGCGGGCGGGAGCAGTTCTTC
.	.	TRBV5-1	TRBJ2-5	CASSLGQRQETQYF	TGCGCCAGCAGCTTGGGTCAGAGACAAGAGACCCAGTACTTC
.	.	TRBV6-6	TRBJ2-3	CATQRAASTDTQYF	TGTGCCACCCAGAGAGCGGCTAGCACAGATACGCAGTATTTT
.	.	TRBV28	TRBJ2-7	CASSYADGMYEQYF	TGTGCCAGCAGCTACGCGGATGGAATGTACGAGCAGTACTTC
TRBD1	once	TRBV2	TRBJ2-3	CARDRGPDTQYF	TGTGCCAGGGACAGGGGGCCCGATACGCAGTATTTT